The 18 T cell receptor beta chains given below trace back to one sample, sequenced in a study of CD8+CD57+ T cells in acquired aplastic anemia. Genomic DNA served as template for TCR beta VDJ and CDR3 profiling. TCRdb re-called the reads through MiXCR, storing one row per CDR3 protein. The table has approximately 130,000 distinct CDR3 sequences, 35% to 50% seen once; the top ten hold 8% to 9.5%. Sequencing was carried out using sorted CD4+, CD8+, or CD8+CD57+ T cells (not recorded which) from PBMCs. The receptors were sampled from a human donor in good health, serving as a control.

This clonotype was detected ten times or more. This chain links TRBV20-1 with TRBJ2-5; 7 bases match TRBD1. The length of the CDR3 is 13 residues. Trimming took 1 base from V and 4 from J; bases not matched to a gene: 3. Germline V lookup: CDR1 DFQATT, CDR2 SNEGSKA (reference sequence). The CDR3: CSARGQGGETQYF. In DNA, the CDR3 is TGCAGTGCTAGAGGACAGGGTGGAGAGACCCAGTACTTC.

The chain uses TRBV24-1 and TRBJ1-6; D is unresolved. CDR1 is KGHDR and CDR2 is SFDVKD in the germline V gene. Trimming took off 0 bases at V and 0 bases at J, with 5 bases between the two ends. This CDR3 spans 16 amino acids. CDR3 nucleotide sequence: TGTGCCACCAGTGATTTGGTTGGCTCCTATAATTCACCCCTCCACTTT. It encodes CATSDLVGSYNSPLHF.

The rearrangement links TRBV6-5 to TRBJ1-1; maybe TRBD1 (5 bases). V lost 2 bases and J 14 bases, leaving 21 bases between the germline ends. CDR3 length: 14 amino acids. The germline CDR1 and CDR2 sequences are MNHEY and SVGAGI. The CDR3 is CASSYAPLGGGLFF. DNA for the CDR3: TGTGCCAGCAGTTACGCGCCGCTCGGGGGGGGTTTGTTCTTT.

This clonotype was observed once. This chain links TRBV25-1 with TRBJ1-6, with TRBD1 matching 7 bases. Trimming removed 8 bases from V and 7 bases from J; junction bases left unmatched: 11. The CDR3 is 15 amino acids. The germline V gene has CDR1 MGHDK and CDR2 SYGVNS. The CDR3 spells CASSDRNMKNSPLHF. The CDR3, as DNA: TGTGCCAGCTCGGACAGGAACATGAAAAATTCACCCCTCCACTTT.

This sequence joins TRBV27 and TRBJ2-3, with 12 bases matching TRBD1. Germline CDR1 reads MNHEY; CDR2 reads SMNVEV (reference sequence). This CDR3 is built from 15 residues. V lost 6 bases and J lost 4; bases outside the gene matches: 5. The CDR3 region is CASSSGTGGSDTQYF. The CDR3 coding sequence is TGTGCCAGCAGCTCCGGGACAGGGGGCTCAGATACGCAGTATTTT.

The J gene is TRBJ2-5, the V gene TRBV2; 7 nucleotides agree with TRBD1. Germline CDR1 and CDR2: SNHLY and FYNNEI. J gave up 3 bases and V 9 bases, and 1 base lay outside the gene matches. The CDR3 is 11 amino acids. The chain's CDR3 is CARDREETQYF. The DNA of the CDR3 is TGTGCCAGAGACAGGGAAGAGACCCAGTACTTC. Full variable domain (rest looked up from reference TRBV2 and TRBJ2-5): EPEVTQTPSHQVTQMGQEVILRCVPISNHLYFYWYRQILGQKVEFLVSFYNNEISEKSEIFDDQFSVERPDGSNFTLKIRSTKLEDSAMYFCARDREETQYFGPGTRLLVL.

This clonotype has at least ten counts. The V gene is TRBV19, the J gene TRBJ1-1, with 8 bases matching TRBD1. The CDR3 is 15 amino acids. V lost 4 bases, J lost 0 bases, and 4 bases stayed unmatched. Germline V gene lookup returns CDR1 LNHDA and CDR2 SQIVND (reference sequence). CDR3 sequence: CASSRTGRVNTEAFF. The CDR3 nucleotides read TGTGCCAGTAGTAGGACAGGGAGGGTGAACACTGAAGCTTTCTTT.

This clonotype was recorded many times. V usage is TRBV6-1 and J usage is TRBJ1-3; D unclear. Germline CDR1 MNHNS, CDR2 SASEGT. Between the trimmed V and J ends, which lost 3 bases and 1 base, there was a span of 10 bases. This CDR3 is 15 amino acids long. For the CDR3, the DNA is TGTGCCAGCAGTGATTGGGGAGGATCTGGAAACACCATATATTTT. Protein product: CASSDWGGSGNTIYF.

V and J are TRBV29-1 and TRBJ2-7, with 9 bases fitting TRBD1. This CDR3 is 14 amino acids long. Germline lookup yields CDR1 SQVTM and CDR2 ANQGSEA. The V and J ends lost 4 bases and 4 bases, in that order; junction bases with no gene match: 8. CDR3 DNA: TGCAGCGTTGTTGACGGGACAGGGCCGTACGAGCAGTACTTC. Protein sequence: CSVVDGTGPYEQYF.

The sample holds a few counts of this clonotype. With a much larger clone just one base away, this may be a read error. The genes are TRBV20-1 and TRBJ2-7; D not certain. Trimming left V 2 bases short and J 1 base short, with 6 bases between. The CDR3 runs to 12 residues. Germline V gene sequence: CDR1 DFQATT, CDR2 SNEGSKA (reference sequence). CDR3 sequence: CSARQKSYEQYF. In nucleotides, the CDR3 is TGCAGTGCTAGACAGAAATCCTACGAGCAGTACTTC.

This clonotype was found many times. This chain joins TRBV5-1 and TRBJ1-3; weak D call: TRBD1 (5 bases). Germline V gene sequence: CDR1 SGHRS, CDR2 YFSETQ. The CDR3 is made up of 12 amino acids. The V gene lost 7 bases and the J gene lost 0 bases, with 5 bases spanning the gap. CDR3 nucleotide sequence: TGCGCCAGCCAGGGCTCTGGAAACACCATATATTTT. The encoded protein is CASQGSGNTIYF.

DNA for the CDR3: TGCAGCGTTGGACGGCTAGAAGCTTTCTTT. Translating it yields CSVGRLEAFF. This chain connects TRBV29-1 to TRBJ1-1; D call uncertain. Trimming pared 4 bases from V and 8 bases from J, leaving 8 bases between. The CDR3 consists of 10 residues. In germline, CDR1 is SQVTM, CDR2 ANQGSEA.

The CDR3 reads CATSRQGSQPQHF. Here the CDR3 DNA reads TGTGCCACCAGCAGACAGGGCAGTCAGCCCCAGCATTTT. The V and J genes are TRBV15 and TRBJ1-5; D is possibly TRBD1 (5 bases). Germline loops: CDR1 LNHNV, CDR2 YYDKDF (reference sequence). The length of the CDR3 is 13 residues. V lost 2 bases to trimming and J lost 6 bases, with 8 bases between them.

This clonotype was counted between two and nine times. This chain connects TRBV20-1 to TRBJ2-3, with 7 bases lining up with TRBD2. V shed 6 bases and J 2 bases; nucleotides not matched to a gene: 14. The CDR3 covers 16 residues. Germline-derived CDR1 and CDR2 are DFQATT and SNEGSKA (reference sequence). CDR3 sequence: CSARDYQASVTDTQYF. CDR3 DNA: TGCAGTGCAAGGGACTACCAAGCAAGCGTCACAGATACGCAGTATTTT.

This clonotype has ten or more counts. This chain joins TRBV2 and TRBJ2-1; 9 bases agree with TRBD2. The CDR3 has 16 amino acids. Trimming removed 6 bases from V and 0 bases from J; junction bases left unmatched: 6. In germline, CDR1 is SNHLY, CDR2 FYNNEI. The CDR3 is CASSPSGALSYNEQFF. For the CDR3, the DNA is TGTGCCAGCAGCCCTAGCGGGGCGCTCTCCTACAATGAGCAGTTCTTC. The full variable domain, rest sourced from reference TRBV2 and TRBJ2-1, is EPEVTQTPSHQVTQMGQEVILRCVPISNHLYFYWYRQILGQKVEFLVSFYNNEISEKSEIFDDQFSVERPDGSNFTLKIRSTKLEDSAMYFCASSPSGALSYNEQFFGPGTRLTVL.

This clonotype was detected many times. A single base separates this from a much larger clone, so it may be a read error. No conserved phenylalanine or tryptophan is present at the end of the CDR3, so a read error is the likely explanation. V usage is TRBV24-1 and J usage is TRBJ2-1; D perhaps matches TRBD2 (5 bases). This CDR3 contains 14 residues. Germline V CDR1 and CDR2: KGHDR, SFDVKD. Trimming removed 6 bases from V and 5 bases from J, with 13 bases in between. CDR3: CATSLTSANNEQFL. The CDR3 DNA reads as TGTGCCACCAGTTTAACTAGTGCAAACAATGAGCAGTTCCTC.

This clonotype has a handful of counts. This chain links TRBV20-1 with TRBJ2-7, with 8 bases aligning to TRBD2. Germline V gene sequence: CDR1 DFQATT, CDR2 SNEGSKA (reference sequence). Losses at the gene ends were 8 bases for V and 2 bases for J; bases not matched to a gene: 8. The CDR3 runs to 13 residues. The chain's CDR3 is CSPSGTRTYEQYF. The CDR3 DNA sequence: TGCAGTCCCTCCGGGACTAGGACCTACGAGCAGTACTTC.

The chain uses TRBV20-1 and TRBJ2-1; D might be TRBD1 (6 bases). The germline V gene encodes CDR1 DFQATT and CDR2 SNEGSKA (reference sequence). The V end lost 1 base, the J end lost 4 bases, and 17 bases lay between the germline ends. The CDR3 covers 16 residues. The CDR3 is CSARAQGRTRYNEQFF. The CDR3 DNA sequence: TGCAGTGCTAGAGCGCAGGGGCGAACGCGATACAATGAGCAGTTCTTC.